The 4 T cell receptor beta chains presented below share a single source sample, sequenced in a study of T cell repertoires in cytomegalovirus infection. MiXCR, applied by TCRdb to the reads, yields one record per CDR3 protein. The sample consists of over 120,000 distinct CDR3 sequences, roughly 32% of them appearing once. These receptors' targets are unknown. The sequencing used CD8+ T cells from cultured PBMCs, collected from culture after CMV antigen stimulation. Source of these receptors: a human donor in good health (CMV status not recorded). Some clones in this sample may be carry-over from other donors' samples.

The chain uses TRBV14 and TRBJ1-6; the match to TRBD1 covers 7 bases. CDR1 is SGHDN and CDR2 is FVKESK in the germline V gene. The trim removed 0 bases at V and 10 bases at J, leaving 3 bases unmatched. The CDR3 is made up of 14 amino acids. The CDR3 DNA reads as TGTGCCAGCAGCCAAGAACAGGGGACGTCACCCCTCCACTTT. This codes for CASSQEQGTSPLHF.

J is TRBJ2-7 and V is TRBV12-3 or TRBV12-4; 10 bases map to TRBD1. V trimming: 5 bases; J trimming: 1 base; junction bases outside the gene matches: 5. This CDR3 contains 15 residues. The CDR3 sequence is CASSPEGQGSYEQYF. DNA for the CDR3: TGTGCCAGCAGTCCGGAGGGACAGGGGTCCTACGAGCAGTACTTC.

This clonotype was counted a few times. The genes are TRBV19 and TRBJ2-2; 9 nucleotides align to TRBD2. Germline V CDR1 and CDR2: LNHDA, SQIVND (reference sequence). J lost 1 base, V lost 7 bases, and 7 bases had no gene match. The length of the CDR3 is 16 residues. CDR3 residues: CASNPETSGNTGELFF. Written as DNA, the CDR3 is TGTGCCAGTAACCCTGAGACTAGCGGGAACACCGGGGAGCTGTTTTTT.

There are a few counts of this clonotype. This chain joins TRBV7-9 and TRBJ1-3; D is unclear. V was pared by 11 bases and J by 0 bases, with 8 bases between. The germline gives CDR1 SEHNR, CDR2 FQNEAQ (reference sequence). This CDR3 contains 12 residues. CDR3 sequence (DNA): TGTGCCCTAACGGGCTCTGGAAACACCATATATTTT. As protein: CALTGSGNTIYF.